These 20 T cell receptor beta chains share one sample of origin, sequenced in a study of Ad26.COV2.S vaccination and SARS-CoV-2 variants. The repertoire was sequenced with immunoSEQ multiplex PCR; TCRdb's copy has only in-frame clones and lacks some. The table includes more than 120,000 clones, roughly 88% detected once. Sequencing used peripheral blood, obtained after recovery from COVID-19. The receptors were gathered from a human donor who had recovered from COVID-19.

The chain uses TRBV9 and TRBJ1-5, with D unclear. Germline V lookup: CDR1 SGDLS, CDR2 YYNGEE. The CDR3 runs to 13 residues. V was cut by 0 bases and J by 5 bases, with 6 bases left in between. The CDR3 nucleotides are TGTGCCAGCAGCGTAGCTCCATATCAGCCCCAGCATTTT. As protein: CASSVAPYQPQHF.

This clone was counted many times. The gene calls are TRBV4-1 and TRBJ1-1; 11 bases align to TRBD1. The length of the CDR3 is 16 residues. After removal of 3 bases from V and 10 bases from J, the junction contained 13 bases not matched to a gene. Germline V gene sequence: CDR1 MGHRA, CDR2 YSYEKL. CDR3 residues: CASSHRTGGAWIGAFF. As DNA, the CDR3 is TGCGCCAGCAGCCACCGGACAGGGGGCGCATGGATAGGAGCTTTCTTT.

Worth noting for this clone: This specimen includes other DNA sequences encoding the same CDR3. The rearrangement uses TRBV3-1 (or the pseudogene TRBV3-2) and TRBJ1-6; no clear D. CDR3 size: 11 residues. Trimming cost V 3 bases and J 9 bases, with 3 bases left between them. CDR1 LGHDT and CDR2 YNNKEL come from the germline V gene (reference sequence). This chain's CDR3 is CASSQGSPLHF. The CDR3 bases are TGTGCCAGCAGCCAGGGTTCACCCCTCCACTTT.

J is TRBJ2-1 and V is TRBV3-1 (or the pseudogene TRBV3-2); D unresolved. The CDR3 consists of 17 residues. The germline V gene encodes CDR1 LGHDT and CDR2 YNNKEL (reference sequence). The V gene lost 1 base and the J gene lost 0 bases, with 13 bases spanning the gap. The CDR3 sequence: CASSQGASRLSYNEQFF. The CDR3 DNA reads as TGTGCCAGCAGCCAAGGTGCATCCCGACTCTCCTACAATGAGCAGTTCTTC.

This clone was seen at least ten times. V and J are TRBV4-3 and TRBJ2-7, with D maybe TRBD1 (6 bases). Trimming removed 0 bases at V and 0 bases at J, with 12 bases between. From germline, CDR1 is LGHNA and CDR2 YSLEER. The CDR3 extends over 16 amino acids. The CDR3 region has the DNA TGCGCCAGCAGCCAAGACTCGACAGGTAGCTCCTACGAGCAGTACTTC. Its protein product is CASSQDSTGSSYEQYF.

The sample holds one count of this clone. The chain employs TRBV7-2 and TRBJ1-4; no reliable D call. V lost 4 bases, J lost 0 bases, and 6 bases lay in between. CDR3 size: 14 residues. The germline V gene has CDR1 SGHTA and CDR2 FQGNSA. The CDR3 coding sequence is TGTGCCAGCAGCTCGTATGCAACTAATGAAAAACTGTTTTTT. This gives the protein CASSSYATNEKLFF.

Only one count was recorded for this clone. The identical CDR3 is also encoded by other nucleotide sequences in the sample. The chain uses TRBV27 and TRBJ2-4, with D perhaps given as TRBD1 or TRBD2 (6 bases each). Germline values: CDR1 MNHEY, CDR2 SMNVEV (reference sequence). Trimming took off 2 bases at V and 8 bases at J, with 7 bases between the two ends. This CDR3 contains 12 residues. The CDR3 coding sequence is TGTGCCAGCAGTTTAAGGGGGGACATTCAGTACTTC. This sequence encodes CASSLRGDIQYF.

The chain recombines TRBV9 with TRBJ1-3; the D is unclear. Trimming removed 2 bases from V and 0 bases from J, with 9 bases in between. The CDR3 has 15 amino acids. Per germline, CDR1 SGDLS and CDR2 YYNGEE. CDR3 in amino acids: CASSVAGRSGNTIYF. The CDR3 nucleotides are TGTGCCAGCAGCGTCGCAGGCCGCTCTGGAAACACCATATATTTT.

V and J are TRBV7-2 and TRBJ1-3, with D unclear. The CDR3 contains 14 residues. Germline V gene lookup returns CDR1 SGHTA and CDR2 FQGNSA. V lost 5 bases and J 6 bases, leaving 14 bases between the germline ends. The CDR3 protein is CASSPRTILNTIYF. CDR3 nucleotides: TGTGCCAGCAGCCCGCGGACCATTTTAAACACCATATATTTT.

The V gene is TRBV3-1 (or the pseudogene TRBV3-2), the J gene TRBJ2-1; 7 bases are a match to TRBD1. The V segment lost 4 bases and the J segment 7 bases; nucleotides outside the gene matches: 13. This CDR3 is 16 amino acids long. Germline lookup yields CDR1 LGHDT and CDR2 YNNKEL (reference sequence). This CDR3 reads CASSPKGAGGGNEQFF. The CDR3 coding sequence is TGTGCCAGCAGCCCTAAGGGGGCAGGCGGTGGGAATGAGCAGTTCTTC.

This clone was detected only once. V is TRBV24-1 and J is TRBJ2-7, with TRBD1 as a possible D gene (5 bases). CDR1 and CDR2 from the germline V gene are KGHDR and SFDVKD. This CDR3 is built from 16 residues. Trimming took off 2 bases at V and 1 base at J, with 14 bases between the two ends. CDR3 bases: TGTGCCACCAGTGATTCAGCCAGCCAGGGATCCTACGAGCAGTACTTC. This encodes CATSDSASQGSYEQYF.

CDR3 sequence reads: CASSSTGPEEKLFF. In DNA form, the CDR3 reads TGTGCCAGCAGCTCGACAGGACCGGAGGAAAAACTGTTTTTT. V gene TRBV7-6 combines with J gene TRBJ1-4, with D perhaps TRBD1 (6 bases). The CDR3 is made up of 14 amino acids. Germline lookup yields CDR1 SGHVS and CDR2 FNYEAQ. Trimming stripped 4 bases from V and 8 bases from J, with 14 bases between.

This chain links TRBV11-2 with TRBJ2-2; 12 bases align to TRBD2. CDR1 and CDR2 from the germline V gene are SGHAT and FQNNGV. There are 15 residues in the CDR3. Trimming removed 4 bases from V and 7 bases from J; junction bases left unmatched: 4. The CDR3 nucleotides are TGTGCCAGCAGCTCCCGACTAGCGGGGGACGGGGAGCTGTTTTTT. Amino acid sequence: CASSSRLAGDGELFF.

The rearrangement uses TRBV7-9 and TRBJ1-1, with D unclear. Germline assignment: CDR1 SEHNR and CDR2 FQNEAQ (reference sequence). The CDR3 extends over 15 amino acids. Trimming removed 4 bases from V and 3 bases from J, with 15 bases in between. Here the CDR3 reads CASSSLRVRHTEAFF. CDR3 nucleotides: TGTGCCAGCAGCTCGTTGAGGGTAAGACACACTGAAGCTTTCTTT.

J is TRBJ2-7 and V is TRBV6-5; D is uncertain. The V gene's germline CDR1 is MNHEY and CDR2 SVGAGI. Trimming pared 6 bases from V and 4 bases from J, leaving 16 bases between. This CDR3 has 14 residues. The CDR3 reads CASSYGDGPYEQYF. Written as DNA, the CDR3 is TGTGCCAGCAGCTACGGAGACGGGCCTTACGAGCAGTACTTC.

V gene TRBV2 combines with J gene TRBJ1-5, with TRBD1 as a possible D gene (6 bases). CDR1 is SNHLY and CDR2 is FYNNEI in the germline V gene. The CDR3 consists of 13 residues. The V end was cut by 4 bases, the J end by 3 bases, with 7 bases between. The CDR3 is CASSGDTNQPQHF. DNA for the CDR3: TGTGCCAGCAGTGGGGACACCAATCAGCCCCAGCATTTT.

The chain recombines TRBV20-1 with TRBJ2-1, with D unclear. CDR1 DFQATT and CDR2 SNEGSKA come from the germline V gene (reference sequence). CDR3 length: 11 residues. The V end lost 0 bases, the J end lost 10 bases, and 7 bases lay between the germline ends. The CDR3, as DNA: TGCAGTGCTAGAGATTCCACGGAGCAGTTCTTC. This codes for CSARDSTEQFF.

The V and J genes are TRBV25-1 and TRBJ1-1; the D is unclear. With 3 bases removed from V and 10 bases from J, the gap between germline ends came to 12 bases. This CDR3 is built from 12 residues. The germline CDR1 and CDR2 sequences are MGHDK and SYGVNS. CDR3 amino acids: CASSDPGQGAFF. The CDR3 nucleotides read TGTGCCAGCAGTGATCCCGGGCAAGGAGCTTTCTTT.

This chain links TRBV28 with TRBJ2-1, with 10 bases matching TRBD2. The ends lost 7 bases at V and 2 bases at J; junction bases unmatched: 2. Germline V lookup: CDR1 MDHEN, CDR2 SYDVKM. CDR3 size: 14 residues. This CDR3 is CASTSGGAYNEQFF. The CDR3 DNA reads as TGTGCCAGCACAAGCGGGGGGGCCTACAATGAGCAGTTCTTC. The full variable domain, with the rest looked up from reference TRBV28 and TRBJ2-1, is DVKVTQSSRYLVKRTGEKVFLECVQDMDHENMFWYRQDPGLGLRLIYFSYDVKMKEKGDIPEGYSVSREKKERFSLILESASTNQTSMYLCASTSGGAYNEQFFGPGTRLTVL.

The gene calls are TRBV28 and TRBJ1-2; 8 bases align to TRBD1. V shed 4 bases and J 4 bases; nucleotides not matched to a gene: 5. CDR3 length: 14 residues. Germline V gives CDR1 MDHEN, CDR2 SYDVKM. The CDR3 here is CASSSSQGGYGYTF. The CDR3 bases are TGTGCCAGCAGTTCCTCACAGGGGGGCTATGGCTACACCTTC.